This TCR beta chain was found in a study of cytotoxic CD8 clonotypes in ibrutinib-treated CLL. The table came from immunoSEQ multiplex PCR; TCRdb's copy has only in-frame clones and leaves some out. The sample records about 23,000 clones, about two thirds being singletons. Germline lookup yields CDR1 MGHRA and CDR2 YSYEKL. Trimming took off 1 base at V and 3 bases at J, with 16 bases between the two ends. The CDR3 is made up of 16 amino acids. Sequenced material: PBMCs, taken after 24 months of ibrutinib treatment. The chain is built from TRBV4-1 and TRBJ2-7, with D possibly TRBD1 on 5 matching bases. The TCR sequence derives from a human donor with chronic lymphocytic leukemia. In nucleotides, the CDR3 is TGCGCCAGCAGCCAAGCCAGGCAGGGTGGGTTCTACGAGCAGTACTTC. This gives the protein CASSQARQGGFYEQYF.